These 21 T cell receptor beta chains were sequenced from one sample in a study of blood T cell repertoires in COVID-19. Data came from immunoSEQ multiplex PCR; TCRdb stores just in-frame clones and leaves some out. The table lists almost 200,000 clones, roughly nine tenths of them singletons. Sequences were obtained from peripheral blood. Receptors were obtained from a woman in her seventies with acute or convalescent COVID-19.

In its sample, this clone was seen a few times. V and J are TRBV29-1 and TRBJ1-2; D may be TRBD1 (5 bases). Germline V gene sequence: CDR1 SQVTM, CDR2 ANQGSEA. Trimming took 6 bases from V and 11 from J, leaving 10 bases between them. The CDR3 consists of 9 residues. The CDR3 DNA is TGCAGCGTCCAACAGGAGTACACCTTC. Its translation: CSVQQEYTF.

Turning to this clone: Other nucleotide sequences from this sample produce the same CDR3. This sequence joins TRBV27 and TRBJ1-2, with 8 nucleotides matching TRBD1. Germline V gene data show CDR1 as MNHEY and CDR2 as SMNVEV (reference sequence). The length of the CDR3 is 14 residues. The V segment lost 3 bases and the J segment 2 bases; nucleotides outside the gene matches: 2. In nucleotides, the CDR3 is TGTGCCAGCAGTTTCGGACAGGGAAACTATGGCTACACCTTC. It codes for CASSFGQGNYGYTF.

This chain joins TRBV10-2 and TRBJ1-5; tentative D call: TRBD1 (6 bases). The CDR3 is 14 residues long. Germline assignment: CDR1 WSHSY and CDR2 SAAADI. With 4 bases removed from V and 4 bases from J, the gap between germline ends came to 11 bases. CDR3 amino acids: CASSAWDTNQPQHF. CDR3 DNA sequence: TGCGCCAGCAGTGCCTGGGACACAAATCAGCCCCAGCATTTT.

V gene TRBV10-1 combines with J gene TRBJ2-2, with TRBD2 as a possible D gene (6 bases). V was pared by 1 base and J by 7 bases, with 7 bases between. The CDR3 loop spans 13 amino acids. The germline V gene has CDR1 WNHNN and CDR2 SYGVQD (reference sequence). The CDR3 region has the DNA TGCGCCAGCAGTGAGTGGGGGGTCGGGGAGCTGTTTTTT. Translated, it gives CASSEWGVGELFF.

The chain links TRBV2 to TRBJ2-3, with D unresolved. The CDR3 extends over 14 amino acids. Germline CDR1 and CDR2: SNHLY and FYNNEI. V gave up 6 bases and J gave up 0 bases, with 10 bases separating them. The chain's CDR3 is CASRGSISTDTQYF. In DNA form, the CDR3 reads TGTGCCAGCAGAGGTAGCATTAGCACAGATACGCAGTATTTT.

The chain carries TRBV7-9 and TRBJ1-1; D remains unclear. CDR3 length: 13 amino acids. Trimming left V 1 base short and J 1 base short, with 4 bases between. Per the germline V gene, CDR1 is SEHNR and CDR2 is FQNEAQ (reference sequence). The CDR3 loop reads CASSLEANTEAFF. CDR3 in DNA: TGTGCCAGCAGCTTAGAAGCGAACACTGAAGCTTTCTTT.

This clone was observed once. J is TRBJ1-5 and V is TRBV5-6; D is possibly TRBD1 (6 bases). V lost 4 bases to trimming and J lost 6 bases, with 11 bases between them. Germline-derived CDR1 and CDR2 are SGHDT and YYEEEE. This CDR3 has 13 amino acids. CDR3 nucleotides: TGTGCCAGCAGCAGAACAGGGACTCAGCCCCAGCATTTT. This sequence encodes CASSRTGTQPQHF. Filled out from reference TRBV5-6 and TRBJ1-5, the complete variable domain reads DAGVTQSPTHLIKTRGQQVTLRCSPKSGHDTVSWYQQALGQGPQFIFQYYEEEERQRGNFPDRFSGHQFPNYSSELNVNALLLGDSALYLCASSRTGTQPQHFGDGTRLSIL.

The count of this clone is one. This rearrangement joins TRBV7-2 to TRBJ2-7, with a tentative D call TRBD2 (5 bases). The germline gives CDR1 SGHTA, CDR2 FQGNSA. The CDR3 runs to 11 residues. V was pared by 4 bases and J by 6 bases, with 7 bases between. CDR3 region: CASSYRGEQYF. The CDR3 nucleotides are TGTGCCAGCAGCTACCGGGGCGAGCAGTACTTC.

This chain joins TRBV6-1 and TRBJ2-7, with D hard to call. V lost 2 bases and J lost 3, with 17 bases in between. The CDR3 totals 16 residues. CDR1 and CDR2 from the germline V gene are MNHNS and SASEGT. The chain's CDR3 is CASSEFKPTVLYEQYF. Written as DNA, the CDR3 is TGTGCCAGCAGTGAATTTAAACCTACTGTTCTCTACGAGCAGTACTTC.

This chain uses TRBV19 with TRBJ2-5; the match to TRBD2 covers 9 bases. The CDR3 extends over 15 amino acids. The V gene's germline CDR1 is LNHDA and CDR2 SQIVND (reference sequence). V shed 3 bases and J 4 bases; nucleotides not matched to a gene: 6. Written as DNA, the CDR3 is TGTGCCAGTAGTATCGGTAGCGGGGGAGGAGAGACCCAGTACTTC. It is translated as CASSIGSGGGETQYF.

The J gene is TRBJ2-7, the V gene TRBV5-4, with 13 bases that match TRBD2. V shed 4 bases, J shed 4 bases, and the junction held 8 bases outside the gene matches. CDR1 SGHNT and CDR2 YYREEE come from the germline V gene (reference sequence). The length of the CDR3 is 16 residues. CDR3 sequence (DNA): TGTGCCAGCAGCGACCTGACTAGCGGGAGGCAATACGAGCAGTACTTC. It encodes CASSDLTSGRQYEQYF.

This clone is a singleton in its sample. The V gene is TRBV27, the J gene TRBJ1-6; tentative D call: TRBD1 (5 bases). There are 15 residues in the CDR3. V lost 5 bases and J 1 base, leaving 9 bases between the germline ends. Germline CDR1 and CDR2: MNHEY and SMNVEV (reference sequence). CDR3 residues: CASSQGLSYNSPLHF. CDR3 nucleotide sequence: TGTGCCAGCAGTCAGGGATTGTCCTATAATTCACCCCTCCACTTT.

The J gene is TRBJ2-3, the V gene TRBV9, with TRBD2 identical over 10 bases. Germline CDR1 is SGDLS and CDR2 is YYNGEE. V dropped 7 bases and J dropped 4; count of bases not matched to a gene: 6. The CDR3 is made up of 14 amino acids. The CDR3 protein is CASGAGGQADTQYF. The CDR3 nucleotides are TGTGCCAGCGGAGCGGGAGGGCAGGCAGATACGCAGTATTTT.

The rearrangement joins TRBV9 to TRBJ2-7; TRBD2 matches 7 bases. Germline values: CDR1 SGDLS, CDR2 YYNGEE. The CDR3 runs 15 residues. V gave up 6 bases and J gave up 8 bases; unmatched junction bases: 17. The CDR3 DNA reads TGTGCCAGCACCCCCCAAGGAGCGGGGTCTAGTAAGCAGTACTTC. This codes for CASTPQGAGSSKQYF.

The J gene is TRBJ1-5, the V gene TRBV3-1 (or the pseudogene TRBV3-2); 7 bases align to TRBD1. Looked up from germline, CDR1 is LGHDT and CDR2 is YNNKEL (reference sequence). V shed 1 base and J 3 bases; nucleotides not matched to a gene: 3. This CDR3 has 15 amino acids. The CDR3 region is CASSQGGQVNQPQHF. The CDR3 region has the DNA TGTGCCAGCAGCCAAGGCGGACAGGTCAATCAGCCCCAGCATTTT.

V and J are TRBV6-5 and TRBJ1-3; 12 bases are shared with TRBD1. With 6 bases clipped from V and 7 bases from J, the junction kept 4 bases outside the gene matches. The CDR3 loop spans 14 amino acids. CDR1 is MNHEY and CDR2 is SVGAGI in the germline V gene. CDR3 DNA: TGTGCCAGCAGACGGGACAGGGGGCTCAACACCATATATTTT. Translated, it gives CASRRDRGLNTIYF.

The V gene is TRBV19, the J gene TRBJ1-3; tentatively, D is TRBD1 (6 bases). The CDR3 covers 18 residues. Trimming cost V 2 bases and J 0 bases, with 17 bases left between them. Germline V gene data show CDR1 as LNHDA and CDR2 as SQIVND (reference sequence). The CDR3 nucleotides are TGTGCCAGTAGTATACCCCTGACAGGACTCCGCTCTGGAAACACCATATATTTT. Its protein is CASSIPLTGLRSGNTIYF.

CDR3 in amino acids: CASSVGQGGAEQFF. The CDR3 bases are TGTGCCAGCAGCGTCGGACAGGGCGGCGCTGAGCAGTTCTTC. This chain uses TRBV9 with TRBJ2-1; 8 bases match TRBD1. V shed 2 bases, J shed 9 bases, and the junction held 7 bases outside the gene matches. CDR1 is SGDLS, CDR2 YYNGEE, per germline. The CDR3 contains 14 residues.

This chain links TRBV9 with TRBJ2-6; 7 positions agree with TRBD1. Trimming at V came to 4 bases and at J to 6 bases, leaving 4 bases not matched to a gene. Germline-derived CDR1 and CDR2 are SGDLS and YYNGEE. The CDR3 totals 14 residues. This CDR3 reads CASSPGTEANVLTF. The DNA for the CDR3 is TGTGCCAGCAGCCCTGGGACAGAGGCCAACGTCCTGACTTTC.

The CDR3 here is CASSAAVLQVTGNTIYF. CDR3 sequence (DNA): TGTGCCAGCAGTGCAGCAGTGTTGCAGGTGACTGGAAACACCATATATTTT. This rearrangement joins TRBV6-1 to TRBJ1-3, with D unclear. Germline V gives CDR1 MNHNS, CDR2 SASEGT. V was trimmed by 4 bases and J by 2 bases, leaving 18 bases between them. The CDR3 is made up of 17 amino acids.

As concerns this clone: A read error may account for a junction end that differs from germline. CDR3 in amino acids: CASSEDRGWANEQFF. DNA of the CDR3: TGTGCCAGCAGCGAAGACAGGGGTTGGGCGAATGAGCAGTTCTTC. The V gene is TRBV2, the J gene TRBJ2-1; 8 nucleotides align to TRBD1. The length of the CDR3 is 15 residues. Per germline, CDR1 SNHLY and CDR2 FYNNEI.